One and the same sample provided the 31 T cell receptor beta chains below, sequenced in a study of shared clonotypes between healthy human individuals. Terminally differentiated effector memory CD45RA+ cells were excluded by CCR7 positive selection of CD45RO-negative cells. Assay: immunoSEQ multiplex PCR; the TCRdb copy retains only in-frame clones and omits some. In the table there are around 2.1 million clones, approximately 94% of which are singletons. Input material: naive CD8+ T cells from PBMCs. The origin of the receptors is a man in his late teens or twenties in good health. Some clones in this sample may be carry-over from other donors' samples.

The V gene is TRBV11-2, the J gene TRBJ1-5; a weak D match, TRBD1 (5 bases). The length of the CDR3 is 14 residues. Germline V lookup: CDR1 SGHAT, CDR2 FQNNGV. Between the trimmed V and J ends, which lost 10 bases and 2 bases, there was a span of 15 bases. The CDR3 spells CANWGVSCNQPQHF. As DNA, the CDR3 is TGTGCCAACTGGGGGGTCTCTTGCAATCAGCCCCAGCATTTT.

The V call is TRBV28, the J call TRBJ2-7; TRBD2 might be the D (6 bases). The CDR3 covers 14 residues. From germline, CDR1 is MDHEN and CDR2 SYDVKM. V was shortened by 4 bases and J by 5 bases, with 15 bases between the two germline ends. CDR3 loop: CASSSLAPGDEQYF. Here the CDR3 DNA reads TGTGCCAGCAGTTCTCTCGCTCCGGGGGACGAGCAGTACTTC.

The rearrangement links TRBV6-6 to TRBJ2-7; TRBD1 matches at 9 bases. CDR1 is MNHNY, CDR2 SVGAGI, per germline (reference sequence). The CDR3 runs 14 residues. V was clipped by 7 bases and J by 6 bases; unmatched bases: 10. The CDR3 loop reads CASNLDRGSLEQYF. CDR3 sequence (DNA): TGTGCCAGCAACTTAGACAGGGGGAGTCTCGAGCAGTACTTC.

CDR3 in amino acids: CASSFIGGIGDNEQFF. CDR3 in DNA: TGTGCCAGCAGTTTCATCGGGGGAATTGGGGACAATGAGCAGTTCTTC. The V and J genes are TRBV27 and TRBJ2-1; TRBD2 is a possible D gene (6 bases). The germline V and J ends were trimmed by 3 bases and 5 bases, with 17 bases remaining between them. Per the germline V gene, CDR1 is MNHEY and CDR2 is SMNVEV (reference sequence). The length of the CDR3 is 16 residues.

The chain employs TRBV27 and TRBJ2-7, with D tentatively TRBD1 (6 bases). This CDR3 has 15 residues. Trimming took off 5 bases at V and 4 bases at J, with 18 bases between the two ends. Germline lookup yields CDR1 MNHEY and CDR2 SMNVEV (reference sequence). The CDR3 loop is CASSPRHGTLYEQYF. The CDR3 region has the DNA TGTGCCAGCAGTCCACGGCATGGGACACTTTACGAGCAGTACTTC.

The chain combines TRBV7-2 with TRBJ1-1; 8 bases line up with TRBD1. Germline V gene lookup returns CDR1 SGHTA and CDR2 FQGNSA. The ends lost 6 bases at V and 2 bases at J; junction bases unmatched: 11. The CDR3 length is 16 residues. CDR3: CASRLRGPLSNTEAFF. For the CDR3, the DNA is TGTGCCAGCAGACTCAGGGGGCCTTTAAGTAACACTGAAGCTTTCTTT.

This chain joins TRBV9 and TRBJ2-5, with 9 bases identical to TRBD1. V shed 3 bases and J 3 bases; nucleotides not matched to a gene: 12. CDR1 and CDR2 from the germline V gene are SGDLS and YYNGEE. The CDR3 is made up of 17 amino acids. CDR3 in amino acids: CASSEHGTGKGEETQYF. CDR3 in DNA: TGTGCCAGCAGCGAACACGGGACAGGGAAAGGGGAAGAGACCCAGTACTTC.

The chain uses TRBV29-1 and TRBJ1-1; TRBD1 aligns across 12 bases. CDR1 and CDR2 from the germline V gene are SQVTM and ANQGSEA. V lost 6 bases and J lost 8; bases outside the gene matches: 13. CDR3 length: 15 amino acids. The CDR3, as DNA: TGCAGCGTGAACGACCCGGGACAGGGGGCGAGGGAAGCTTTCTTT. Protein product: CSVNDPGQGAREAFF.

This clone was picked up one time. The chain has TRBV5-4 and TRBJ2-1, with 13 bases matching TRBD2. From germline, CDR1 is SGHNT and CDR2 YYREEE (reference sequence). V trimming: 4 bases; J trimming: 6 bases; junction bases outside the gene matches: 4. This CDR3 contains 15 residues. CDR3 in amino acids: CASSPWTSGSNEQFF. CDR3 sequence (DNA): TGTGCCAGCAGCCCGTGGACTAGCGGGAGCAATGAGCAGTTCTTC.

V is TRBV9 and J is TRBJ2-7; possible D gene TRBD2, 6 bases. This CDR3 is built from 15 residues. The ends were cut back, 2 bases at V and 0 bases at J, with 12 bases in the middle. Germline CDR1 reads SGDLS; CDR2 reads YYNGEE. CDR3 residues: CASSVRGTTSYEQYF. The CDR3, as DNA: TGTGCCAGCAGCGTCCGGGGGACGACCTCCTACGAGCAGTACTTC.

V usage is TRBV9 and J usage is TRBJ2-1; unclear D gene. CDR1 is SGDLS and CDR2 is YYNGEE in the germline V gene. V was pared by 4 bases and J by 10 bases, with 12 bases between. CDR3 length: 12 residues. The CDR3 bases are TGTGCCAGCAGCCCCGGTCCAACAGAGCAGTTCTTC. It translates to CASSPGPTEQFF.

This chain uses TRBV14 with TRBJ2-5, with 11 bases lining up with TRBD1. With V trimmed by 1 base and J by 4 bases, 5 bases remained unmatched. CDR3 length equals 16 residues. Per the germline V gene, CDR1 is SGHDN and CDR2 is FVKESK. For the CDR3, the DNA is TGTGCCAGCAGCCAAGGACCAGGACAGGGGGCAGAGACCCAGTACTTC. This translates into CASSQGPGQGAETQYF.

This clone was counted only a few times. The rearrangement uses TRBV4-1 and TRBJ1-2, with D hard to call. V lost 3 bases, J lost 5 bases, and 10 bases lay in between. Germline V lookup: CDR1 MGHRA, CDR2 YSYEKL. The CDR3 is 13 residues long. CDR3 coding DNA: TGCGCCAGCAGCCAGTTGGGCGATTATGGCTACACCTTC. Translated, it gives CASSQLGDYGYTF.

Concerning this clone itself: This CDR3 is also generated by other DNA sequences in the sample. This chain uses TRBV10-2 with TRBJ2-7; D is ambiguous. V lost 4 bases, J lost 5 bases, and 6 bases lay in between. This CDR3 is 11 amino acids long. The germline V gene encodes CDR1 WSHSY and CDR2 SAAADI. In nucleotides, the CDR3 is TGCGCCAGCAGTGCCGGTCACGAGCAGTACTTC. Encoded protein: CASSAGHEQYF.

This clone has only a few counts. The rearrangement uses TRBV5-1 and TRBJ2-4; D gene unclear. The CDR3 runs 13 residues. With 5 bases removed from V and 7 bases from J, the gap between germline ends came to 13 bases. CDR1 is SGHRS and CDR2 is YFSETQ in the germline V gene. The CDR3 coding sequence is TGCGCCAGCAGGTTTTCTTACGAGAACATTCAGTACTTC. Its protein product is CASRFSYENIQYF.

The chain is built from TRBV7-9 and TRBJ2-1; D assignment may be TRBD1 or TRBD2 (6 bases each). The germline V gene encodes CDR1 SEHNR and CDR2 FQNEAQ (reference sequence). CDR3 length equals 14 residues. With 8 bases removed from V and 10 bases from J, the gap between germline ends came to 21 bases. CDR3 residues: CASSRRGDPGEQFF. In DNA, the CDR3 is TGTGCCAGCTCCAGAAGGGGGGACCCAGGGGAGCAGTTCTTC.

The DNA of the CDR3 is TGTGCCAGCAGCTCCTATTTCGGGGACAGGGTCCACGAGCAGTACTTC. Amino acid sequence: CASSSYFGDRVHEQYF. The genes are TRBV5-6 and TRBJ2-7, with 9 bases identical to TRBD1. From germline, CDR1 is SGHDT and CDR2 YYEEEE. The CDR3 contains 16 residues. Trimming took 3 bases from V and 5 from J; bases not matched to a gene: 12.

The CDR3 DNA is TGTGCCAGCAGTTCGATAGCGGGCGGGCCAGATACGCAGTATTTT. Translation gives CASSSIAGGPDTQYF. The V call is TRBV28, the J call TRBJ2-3, with TRBD2 matching 7 bases. Losses at the gene ends were 4 bases for V and 4 bases for J; bases not matched to a gene: 8. CDR1 and CDR2 from the germline V gene are MDHEN and SYDVKM. CDR3 length: 15 residues.

The chain recombines TRBV28 with TRBJ1-3; 8 bases fit TRBD1. CDR1 and CDR2 (germline): MDHEN, SYDVKM. J was trimmed by 4 bases and V by 5 bases; bases with no gene match: 4. CDR3 length: 14 amino acids. The CDR3 coding sequence is TGTGCCAGCAGTCGGACAGGGCGAGGAAACACCATATATTTT. Translating gives CASSRTGRGNTIYF.

Worth noting for this clone: Other nucleotide sequences from this sample produce the same CDR3. The chain has TRBV19 and TRBJ2-1; D not certain. Germline values: CDR1 LNHDA, CDR2 SQIVND (reference sequence). The CDR3 totals 13 residues. V was trimmed by 1 base and J by 5 bases, leaving 6 bases between them. CDR3 nucleotide sequence: TGTGCCAGTAGTATAGGTGGACACAATGAGCAGTTCTTC. It codes for CASSIGGHNEQFF.

CDR3 sequence: CATSRDRGGGYYEQYF. CDR3 DNA: TGTGCCACCAGCAGAGACAGGGGAGGGGGCTACTACGAGCAGTACTTC. V gene TRBV15 combines with J gene TRBJ2-7; possibly TRBD1 or TRBD2 for D (7 bases each). The length of the CDR3 is 16 residues. The germline V gene has CDR1 LNHNV and CDR2 YYDKDF (reference sequence). Trimming took 0 bases from V and 3 from J, leaving 15 bases between them.

The V and J genes are TRBV28 and TRBJ2-1; no reliable D call. The V gene lost 8 bases and the J gene lost 0 bases, with 14 bases spanning the gap. Germline CDR1 MDHEN, CDR2 SYDVKM. This CDR3 is built from 15 residues. CDR3 residues: CASRVEVRSYNEQFF. CDR3 DNA: TGTGCCAGCCGGGTTGAGGTTCGCTCCTACAATGAGCAGTTCTTC. The full variable domain, with the rest looked up from reference TRBV28 and TRBJ2-1, is DVKVTQSSRYLVKRTGEKVFLECVQDMDHENMFWYRQDPGLGLRLIYFSYDVKMKEKGDIPEGYSVSREKKERFSLILESASTNQTSMYLCASRVEVRSYNEQFFGPGTRLTVL.

The V and J genes are TRBV13 and TRBJ2-5; D gene unclear. Trimming left V 8 bases short and J 10 bases short, with 20 bases between. Germline V gene sequence: CDR1 PRHDT, CDR2 FYEKMQ (reference sequence). CDR3 length: 13 residues. The CDR3 coding sequence is TGTGCCAGCTCCATTGAGCTAAAGAGAATCCAGTACTTC. Its protein is CASSIELKRIQYF. Full variable domain (remainder filled in from reference TRBV13 and TRBJ2-5): AAGVIQSPRHLIKEKRETATLKCYPIPRHDTVYWYQQGPGQDPQFLISFYEKMQSDKGSIPDRFSAQQFSDYHSELNMSSLELGDSALYFCASSIELKRIQYFGPGTRLLVL.

This sequence joins TRBV28 and TRBJ1-2; a possible D gene is TRBD1 (5 bases). Per the germline V gene, CDR1 is MDHEN and CDR2 is SYDVKM. V shed 6 bases and J shed 4 bases, with 18 bases lying between them. The length of the CDR3 is 15 residues. The CDR3 DNA follows: TGTGCCAGCAGGAGTTGGGCGGGGGTAAGCTATGGCTACACCTTC. Its translation is CASRSWAGVSYGYTF.

The chain combines TRBV6-1 with TRBJ2-2; D gene ambiguous. The CDR3 consists of 11 residues. Germline CDR1 is MNHNS and CDR2 is SASEGT. Deletions cut 9 bases from V and 7 bases from J, with 9 bases between. The CDR3, as DNA: TGTGCCAGTATCGTCGGCGGGGAGCTGTTTTTT. As protein: CASIVGGELFF.

V gene TRBV27 combines with J gene TRBJ2-7, with D perhaps matching TRBD2 (6 bases). Trimming pared 4 bases from V and 3 bases from J, leaving 10 bases between. Germline V gene sequence: CDR1 MNHEY, CDR2 SMNVEV (reference sequence). This CDR3 is 13 amino acids long. The CDR3 bases are TGTGCCAGCAGTTCGTCTAGCGACTACGAGCAGTACTTC. This codes for CASSSSSDYEQYF.

The chain combines TRBV5-1 with TRBJ2-2; 10 bases align to TRBD2. The V segment lost 2 bases and the J segment 7 bases; nucleotides outside the gene matches: 8. Germline CDR1 SGHRS, CDR2 YFSETQ. CDR3 length: 16 residues. The CDR3 coding sequence is TGCGCCAGCAGCTTCCTAGCGGGAGTAAGGGACGGGGAGCTGTTTTTT. Translated, it gives CASSFLAGVRDGELFF.

V and J are TRBV19 and TRBJ2-4; D is ambiguous. Trimming shortened V by 3 bases and J by 8 bases, and 8 bases separated the two germline ends. CDR3 length: 12 residues. CDR1 is LNHDA and CDR2 is SQIVND in the germline V gene (reference sequence). As DNA, the CDR3 is TGTGCCAGTAGTATCGGAAGTTACATTCAGTACTTC. Protein product: CASSIGSYIQYF.

This clone has a single count. This CDR3 is also generated by other DNA sequences in the sample. The V call is TRBV5-1, the J call TRBJ2-7, with TRBD1 matching 8 bases. The CDR3 has 13 residues. After removal of 0 bases from V and 7 bases from J, the junction contained 3 bases not matched to a gene. Germline V gives CDR1 SGHRS, CDR2 YFSETQ. Here the CDR3 DNA reads TGCGCCAGCAGCTTGGGGACAGGGCGTGAGCAGTACTTC. Translated: CASSLGTGREQYF.

The chain joins TRBV4-1 to TRBJ1-3, with D perhaps TRBD1 (5 bases). Trimming removed 0 bases at V and 3 bases at J, with 9 bases between. CDR3 size: 15 residues. Germline CDR1 is MGHRA and CDR2 is YSYEKL. The CDR3 is CASSQDGGLGNTIYF. The CDR3 bases are TGCGCCAGCAGCCAAGATGGGGGACTTGGAAACACCATATATTTT.

Concerning this clone: The same CDR3 can be traced to other DNA sequences in this sample. The chain employs TRBV28 and TRBJ1-2, with no clear D. The CDR3 runs to 11 residues. Trimming shortened V by 3 bases and J by 7 bases, and 6 bases separated the two germline ends. The V gene's germline CDR1 is MDHEN and CDR2 SYDVKM. The DNA of the CDR3 is TGTGCCAGCAGTTTGTGGGGTGGCTACACCTTC. Translated, it gives CASSLWGGYTF.